This T cell receptor (beta chain) appears in the sequencing data of a study of T cells in Graves' hyperthyroidism and ophthalmopathy. This clonotype was found many times. The antigen is undetermined. V was clipped by 7 bases and J by 4 bases; unmatched bases: 5. The germline V gene encodes CDR1 ENHRY and CDR2 SYGVKD. The CDR3 runs to 13 residues. Study results and limitations: Separation of ophthalmopathy from stable hyperthyroidism was achieved by a 13 V-J model.

Clinicians diagnosed patients from clinical symptoms, serum thyroxine and TRAb, thyroid ultrasound and orbital computed tomography. The TCR beta CDR3 regions underwent amplification using RNA transcripts as the source. The HTBI primer set was used in a first-round RT-PCR of the TCR CDR3. TCRdb processed the multiplex PCR reads anew with MiXCR; each CDR3 protein has one entry. Found here are around 390,000 distinct CDR3 sequences, roughly 15% of them singletons; the top ten hold around a fifth. V is TRBV10-3 and J is TRBJ2-5; 8 nucleotides line up with TRBD2. The receptor was isolated from a woman in her 30s with Graves' ophthalmopathy. Sequences were obtained from blood. This CDR3 reads CAIKGLAGETQYF. DNA for the CDR3: TGTGCCATCAAAGGACTAGCCGGAGAGACCCAGTACTTC.